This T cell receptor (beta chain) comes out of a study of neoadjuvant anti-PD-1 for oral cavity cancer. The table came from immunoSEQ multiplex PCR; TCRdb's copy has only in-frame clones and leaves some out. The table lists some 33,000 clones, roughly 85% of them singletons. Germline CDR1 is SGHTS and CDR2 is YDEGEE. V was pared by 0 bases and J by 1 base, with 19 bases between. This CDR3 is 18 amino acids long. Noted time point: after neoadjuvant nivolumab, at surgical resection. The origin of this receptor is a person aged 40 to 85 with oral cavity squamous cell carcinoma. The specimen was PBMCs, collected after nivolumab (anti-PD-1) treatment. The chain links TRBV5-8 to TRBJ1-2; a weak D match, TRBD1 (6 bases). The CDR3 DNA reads TGTGCCAGCAGCTTGGGGGTCAGGGGCCGGCAACTTAACTATGGCTACACCTTC. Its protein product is CASSLGVRGRQLNYGYTF.